These T cell receptor beta chains were read from a single sample in a study of early T cells in non-severe SARS-CoV-2 infection. In TCRdb, the 5' RACE reads were re-called with MiXCR into one record per CDR3 protein. This table holds roughly 75,000 distinct CDR3 sequences, around 16% found once. Sequencing was carried out using whole blood. The receptors stem from an adult who was a healthcare worker with PCR-confirmed SARS-CoV-2 infection or an uninfected control (not recorded which). Both conserved end residues are trimmed from each CDR3. Each record gives: V gene, CDR3 protein.

TRBV5-1	ASSPLSGSYNEQF
TRBV29-1	SVEGLQETQY
TRBV6-2/TRBV6-3	ASTFQLAGGGDTQY
TRBV6-5	ASSYFGTGANVLT
TRBV27	ASSLEEETQY
TRBV4-1	ASSPGLAGTYTDTQY
TRBV20-1	SAMDRGAEAF
TRBV12-3/TRBV12-4	ASTLTRGLYGYT
TRBV9	ASSARLAFDEQY
TRBV11-2	ASSPLGLAGLNEQF
TRBV11-3	ASSFSQGVSEAF
TRBV11-2	ASSLYPRYGYT
TRBV19	ASSIGGWESNEQF
TRBV29-1	SVVGVEAF
TRBV6-1	ASSGEQVPGTQY
TRBV2	ASRAGTPYNEQF
TRBV12-3/TRBV12-4	ASSFPRTGPRYEQY
TRBV20-1	SARGDRETYEQY
TRBV18	ASSAAPDSPLH
TRBV20-1	SAVEGYGNTIY
TRBV6-5	ASSLVSGGDTGELF
TRBV27	ASRERHNTEAF
TRBV4-2	ASSQDREGTDTQY
TRBV7-6	ASSLAQGVALVGINEKLF
TRBV6-1	ASSKTLQETQY
TRBV30	AWNEAYGYT
TRBV7-6	ASSADPNSNTGELF
TRBV20-1	SAKVGAAEAF
TRBV10-3	AISGDMSTDTQY
TRBV10-1	ASSPPTGSGELF
TRBV3-1	ASSQGAGAVKTQY
TRBV7-9	ASSPLTSGGGGEQF
TRBV4-1	ASSHLAGGSRGNEQF
TRBV28	ASEQTYGQGFNEAF
TRBV6-2/TRBV6-3	ASNTRDEKF
TRBV4-1	ASSQVIAGFNEQF
TRBV6-1	ASSDLNNRRTAF
TRBV27	ASSLSNTAYYGYT
TRBV6-5	ASRSQRFAGDTGELF
TRBV29-1	SVVLSTGGYEQY
TRBV28	ASRRTVKETQY
TRBV27	ASSNLGPYEQN
TRBV29-1	SGQGQGVTDTQY
TRBV20-1	SAQGLAGPTDTQY
TRBV9	ASSVTGGPETQY
TRBV29-1	SGGLGETQY